This TCR beta chain was profiled in a study of T cells after posttransplantation cyclophosphamide. Profiling relied on immunoSEQ multiplex PCR, and the TCRdb table lists in-frame clones only, not all of them. The sample includes roughly 11,000 clones, around nine tenths of them seen just once. Germline-derived CDR1 and CDR2 are SEHNR and FQNEAQ (reference sequence). V trimming: 4 bases; J trimming: 1 base; junction bases outside the gene matches: 2. The CDR3 contains 14 residues. General study results and limits: TRB overlap between skin or GI tissue T cells and blood was limited.

In its sample, this clone was seen a few times. Antigen specificity is unknown. Cyclophosphamide on days +3 and +4 followed busulfan-fludarabine conditioning and a marrow graft. The source of this sequence is a female patient aged 30 to 45 who received an allogeneic stem cell transplant from an unrelated donor, was CMV-positive, and had no GVHD. Some of the T cells may derive from the graft donor. This sample comprised PBMCs, obtained after allogeneic stem cell transplant with posttransplant cyclophosphamide. This sequence joins TRBV7-9 and TRBJ2-5, with TRBD1 matching 8 bases. For the CDR3, the DNA is TGTGCCAGCAGCTCCACAGGGGGCCAAGAGACCCAGTACTTC. Amino acids: CASSSTGGQETQYF.